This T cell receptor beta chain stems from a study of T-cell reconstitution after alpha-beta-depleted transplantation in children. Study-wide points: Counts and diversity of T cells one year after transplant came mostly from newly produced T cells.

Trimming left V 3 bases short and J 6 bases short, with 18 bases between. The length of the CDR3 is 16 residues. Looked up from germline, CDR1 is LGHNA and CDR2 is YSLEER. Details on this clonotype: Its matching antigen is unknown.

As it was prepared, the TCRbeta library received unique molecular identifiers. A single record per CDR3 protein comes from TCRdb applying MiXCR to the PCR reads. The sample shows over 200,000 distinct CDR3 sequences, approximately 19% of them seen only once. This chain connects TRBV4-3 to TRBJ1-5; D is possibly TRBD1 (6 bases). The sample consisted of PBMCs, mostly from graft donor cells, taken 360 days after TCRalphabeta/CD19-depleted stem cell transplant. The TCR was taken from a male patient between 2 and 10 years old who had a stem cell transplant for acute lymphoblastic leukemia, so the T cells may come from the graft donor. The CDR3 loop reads CASSQNWDKGGQPQHF. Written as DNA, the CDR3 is TGCGCCAGCAGCCAGAACTGGGACAAAGGAGGTCAGCCCCAGCATTTT.